A single sample gave rise to the 5 T cell receptor beta chains below, sequenced in a study of blood T cell dynamics during melanoma immunotherapy. Documented time point: week 3, after first cycle of checkpoint inhibitor. Libraries were prepared by immunoSEQ multiplex PCR; TCRdb keeps only in-frame clonotypes and omits some of them. The sample yields about 11,000 clones, approximately 91% seen once. Here the sequenced sample was blood, taken from a patient treated with checkpoint blockade. The receptors shown here come from a human donor with melanoma.

This clone was seen once. The V call is TRBV9, the J call TRBJ1-2; TRBD1 matches 9 bases. Per the germline V gene, CDR1 is SGDLS and CDR2 is YYNGEE. The CDR3 is 14 residues long. J was trimmed by 4 bases and V by 4 bases; bases with no gene match: 5. The DNA of the CDR3 is TGTGCCAGCAGCACCGGGACAGGGAGCTATGGCTACACCTTC. Residues: CASSTGTGSYGYTF.

This chain links TRBV5-1 with TRBJ2-5; no clear D. Trimming cost V 0 bases and J 2 bases, with 11 bases left between them. The CDR3 spans 15 residues. Germline V gene data show CDR1 as SGHRS and CDR2 as YFSETQ. CDR3 protein: CASSLGGTDQETQYF. CDR3 nucleotides: TGCGCCAGCAGCTTGGGCGGAACAGATCAAGAGACCCAGTACTTC.

A few counts support this clone. The V and J genes are TRBV30 and TRBJ1-5, with no clear D. With 2 bases removed from V and 6 bases from J, the gap between germline ends came to 8 bases. CDR3 length: 12 residues. Germline V gives CDR1 GTSNPN, CDR2 SVGIG (reference sequence). The CDR3 sequence is CAWSPGVQPQHF. DNA for the CDR3: TGTGCCTGGAGTCCCGGGGTTCAGCCCCAGCATTTT.

The genes are TRBV7-2 and TRBJ1-2; no reliable D call. This CDR3 contains 14 residues. With 5 bases removed from V and 2 bases from J, the gap between germline ends came to 12 bases. The germline V gene has CDR1 SGHTA and CDR2 FQGNSA. DNA of the CDR3: TGTGCCAGCAGCCAAGGGTTTTCAAACTATGGCTACACCTTC. Its translation is CASSQGFSNYGYTF. Full variable domain (remainder filled in from reference TRBV7-2 and TRBJ1-2): GAGVSQSPSNKVTEKGKDVELRCDPISGHTALYWYRQSLGQGLEFLIYFQGNSAPDKSGLPSDRFSAERTGGSVSTLTIQRTQQEDSAVYLCASSQGFSNYGYTFGSGTRLTVV.

The gene calls are TRBV4-3 and TRBJ2-7; tentative D call: TRBD2 (7 bases). This CDR3 comprises 15 residues. Germline lookup yields CDR1 LGHNA and CDR2 YSLEER. V was clipped by 1 base and J by 3 bases, with 13 bases between them. The CDR3 DNA is TGCGCCAGCAGCCAAGTGGGGGGGCAGCACTACGAGCAGTACTTC. Translated, it gives CASSQVGGQHYEQYF.